This T cell receptor beta chain derives from a study of T cells after yellow fever vaccination. Overall study results and limits: Peak timing came faster in the weaker secondary response, day 5 versus 15. Contaminating bulk clonotypes could be abundant in FACS-sorted repertoires. Across the CD4 and CD8 compartments, a small share of clonotypes was present in both.

Synthesis of TCR cDNA relied on 5'RACE template switching, which attached a universal primer site and UMIs. TCRdb re-analysed the 5' RACE reads in MiXCR, keeping a single row per CDR3 protein. The table lists about 340,000 distinct CDR3 sequences, around 12% of them singletons, with 3.2% in the top ten. Germline trimming cut 0 bases from V and 5 bases from J; bases unmatched to any gene: 6. The V gene's germline CDR1 is MNHEY and CDR2 SVGAGI. The CDR3 has 16 amino acids. Remarks on this clonotype: Antigen: not known.

The receptor's source is a man aged 18 to 29 who received the YFV17D yellow fever vaccine. This sample comprised CD4+ T cells sorted from PBMCs, obtained 15 days after the yellow fever booster vaccination. The chain joins TRBV6-5 to TRBJ2-3, with 9 positions matching TRBD2. CDR3 sequence: CASSYSAGGYRDTQYF. CDR3 nucleotides: TGTGCCAGCAGTTACTCCGCGGGGGGGTATAGAGATACGCAGTATTTT.